This is a list of T cell receptor beta chains from one sample in a study of control samples from healthy donors and cancer patients. Assay: immunoSEQ multiplex PCR; the TCRdb copy retains only in-frame clones and omits some. The repertoire has fewer than 130,000 clones, 88% of them found once; the top ten carry around 4%. Sequencing was done on a sample of PBMCs. These receptors originate from a woman aged 55-70 years with lung cancer. Both conserved end residues are part of each CDR3. A D gene is named only where the DNA matches it firmly. For some rows the clone size is stated as once, few or many, or as a class when expanded; others skip it.

cdr3_nt: TGTGCCAGTAGATTAGAGACCCAGTACTTC
cdr3_aa: CASRLETQYF
d_call: .
j_call: TRBJ2-5
clone_size: .
v_call: TRBV19

cdr3_nt: TGTGCCAGCAGCTTTGCCGAGGCTGGGGCCAACGTCCTGACTTTC
cdr3_aa: CASSFAEAGANVLTF
d_call: .
j_call: TRBJ2-6
clone_size: .
v_call: TRBV5-4

cdr3_nt: TGTGCCAGCAGCCCCGGTATGGTCTCCTACGAGCAGTACTTC
cdr3_aa: CASSPGMVSYEQYF
d_call: .
j_call: TRBJ2-7
clone_size: .
v_call: TRBV6-5

cdr3_nt: TGTGCCAGCAGCTCCGGGCCCCCCGGGGAGCTGTTTTTT
cdr3_aa: CASSSGPPGELFF
d_call: .
j_call: TRBJ2-2
clone_size: .
v_call: TRBV9

cdr3_nt: TGTGCCAGCAGTACGGGACATTTGGATACGCAGTATTTT
cdr3_aa: CASSTGHLDTQYF
d_call: .
j_call: TRBJ2-3
clone_size: .
v_call: TRBV3-1/TRBV3-2

cdr3_nt: TGCGCCAGCAGCTTGTCCGGGTCCACAAACACTGAAGCTTTCTTT
cdr3_aa: CASSLSGSTNTEAFF
d_call: .
j_call: TRBJ1-1
clone_size: .
v_call: TRBV5-1

cdr3_nt: TGTGCCAGCAGTGCAGATGGTGGAGCTAATGAAAAACTGTTTTTT
cdr3_aa: CASSADGGANEKLFF
d_call: .
j_call: TRBJ1-4
clone_size: .
v_call: TRBV2

cdr3_nt: TGTGCCAGCAGCGTAGTAGGGCAGGGACGCATCTCCTACAATGAGCAGTTCTTC
cdr3_aa: CASSVVGQGRISYNEQFF
d_call: .
j_call: TRBJ2-1
clone_size: .
v_call: TRBV9

cdr3_nt: TGTGCCAGCAGTTATAGGGCAGAAGGTGCGGAACTGTTTTTT
cdr3_aa: CASSYRAEGAELFF
d_call: .
j_call: TRBJ1-4
clone_size: .
v_call: TRBV6-6

cdr3_nt: TGTGCCAGCAGAGACGAACGTAACGAGCAGTACTTC
cdr3_aa: CASRDERNEQYF
d_call: .
j_call: TRBJ2-7
clone_size: .
v_call: TRBV2

cdr3_nt: TGTGCCAGCAGTGTGCTAGCGGGGGTCGGAGATACGCAGTATTTT
cdr3_aa: CASSVLAGVGDTQYF
d_call: TRBD2
j_call: TRBJ2-3
clone_size: .
v_call: TRBV2

cdr3_nt: TGTGCCAGCAGCTTAGAGGGGGCGAGTGGCTACACCTTC
cdr3_aa: CASSLEGASGYTF
d_call: TRBD1
j_call: TRBJ1-2
clone_size: .
v_call: TRBV7-2

cdr3_nt: TGTGCCAGCAGCTTGGTAAACAATGAGCAGTTCTTC
cdr3_aa: CASSLVNNEQFF
d_call: .
j_call: TRBJ2-1
clone_size: .
v_call: TRBV5-6

cdr3_nt: TGTGCCAGCAGCCAAGGTGGGTCTGGGGCCAACGTCCTGACTTTC
cdr3_aa: CASSQGGSGANVLTF
d_call: .
j_call: TRBJ2-6
clone_size: .
v_call: TRBV5-4

cdr3_nt: TGTGCCAGCAGTGACCAGGGGAGGACCTACGAGCAGTACTTC
cdr3_aa: CASSDQGRTYEQYF
d_call: .
j_call: TRBJ2-7
clone_size: .
v_call: TRBV2

cdr3_nt: TGTGCCAGTAGAGACCAGGGACTAATATATTTT
cdr3_aa: CASRDQGLIYF
d_call: .
j_call: TRBJ1-3
clone_size: .
v_call: TRBV19

cdr3_nt: TGTGCCAGCACCTGGGGGGGAGATCAGCCCCAGCATTTT
cdr3_aa: CASTWGGDQPQHF
d_call: .
j_call: TRBJ1-5
clone_size: .
v_call: TRBV7-9

cdr3_nt: TGTGCCAGCAGCTCCTCCACCGGGACAGGGGACAATGAGCAGTTCTTC
cdr3_aa: CASSSSTGTGDNEQFF
d_call: TRBD1
j_call: TRBJ2-1
clone_size: .
v_call: TRBV6-2/TRBV6-3

cdr3_nt: TGTGCCACCAGAGGGGCCCAGGGGGGGTACAATGAGCAGTTCTTC
cdr3_aa: CATRGAQGGYNEQFF
d_call: .
j_call: TRBJ2-1
clone_size: .
v_call: TRBV24-1

cdr3_nt: TGTGCCAGCGGCCGGCTCCTCGGGTCTGAAGCTTTCTTT
cdr3_aa: CASGRLLGSEAFF
d_call: .
j_call: TRBJ1-1
clone_size: .
v_call: TRBV11-2

cdr3_nt: TGTGCCAGCAGTACATCTAGCGGGGGCTACAATGAGCAGTTCTTC
cdr3_aa: CASSTSSGGYNEQFF
d_call: TRBD2
j_call: TRBJ2-1
clone_size: .
v_call: TRBV6-5

cdr3_nt: TGTGCCAGCAGATCGGACTGGAGAGGGACCGGGGAGCTGTTTTTT
cdr3_aa: CASRSDWRGTGELFF
d_call: .
j_call: TRBJ2-2
clone_size: few
v_call: TRBV6-5

cdr3_nt: TGTGCCAGCAGTTGGGACCAGCGGGGGCGAGGCTACACCTTC
cdr3_aa: CASSWDQRGRGYTF
d_call: .
j_call: TRBJ1-2
clone_size: .
v_call: TRBV28

cdr3_nt: TGTGCCAGCAGCCAAGTCGTCAATGAGCAGTTCTTC
cdr3_aa: CASSQVVNEQFF
d_call: .
j_call: TRBJ2-1
clone_size: .
v_call: TRBV3-1/TRBV3-2

cdr3_nt: TGTGCTAGCAGCGAAATAGGGGGGTCCGGGGAAAAACTGTTTTTT
cdr3_aa: CASSEIGGSGEKLFF
d_call: .
j_call: TRBJ1-4
clone_size: .
v_call: TRBV7-7

cdr3_nt: TGTGCCAGCAGTGAATCGACCTACCCAGGCGAGACCCAGTACTTC
cdr3_aa: CASSESTYPGETQYF
d_call: .
j_call: TRBJ2-5
clone_size: .
v_call: TRBV25-1

cdr3_nt: TGTGCCAGCAGCTGGGGACAGAACATGAACACTGAAGCTTTCTTT
cdr3_aa: CASSWGQNMNTEAFF
d_call: TRBD1
j_call: TRBJ1-1
clone_size: .
v_call: TRBV5-5

cdr3_nt: TGTGCCAGCAGCTCCTTGGGAGGGGGCGGTAATTCACCCCTCCACTTT
cdr3_aa: CASSSLGGGGNSPLHF
d_call: TRBD1
j_call: TRBJ1-6
clone_size: .
v_call: TRBV27

cdr3_nt: TGCGCCAGCAGCCAAGTGGCAGACGGGACTGAAGCTTTCTTT
cdr3_aa: CASSQVADGTEAFF
d_call: .
j_call: TRBJ1-1
clone_size: .
v_call: TRBV4-1

cdr3_nt: TGTGCCAGTAGTATGTCGGGGGGCATGAACACTGAAGCTTTCTTT
cdr3_aa: CASSMSGGMNTEAFF
d_call: .
j_call: TRBJ1-1
clone_size: .
v_call: TRBV19

cdr3_nt: TGTGCCAGCAGCGTAGGTTCAGGTGTTGATAGCAATCAGCCCCAGCATTTT
cdr3_aa: CASSVGSGVDSNQPQHF
d_call: .
j_call: TRBJ1-5
clone_size: .
v_call: TRBV9

cdr3_nt: TGTGCCAGCAGCCGGGACGGTCGAAGTACCGGGGAGCTGTTTTTT
cdr3_aa: CASSRDGRSTGELFF
d_call: .
j_call: TRBJ2-2
clone_size: .
v_call: TRBV5-4